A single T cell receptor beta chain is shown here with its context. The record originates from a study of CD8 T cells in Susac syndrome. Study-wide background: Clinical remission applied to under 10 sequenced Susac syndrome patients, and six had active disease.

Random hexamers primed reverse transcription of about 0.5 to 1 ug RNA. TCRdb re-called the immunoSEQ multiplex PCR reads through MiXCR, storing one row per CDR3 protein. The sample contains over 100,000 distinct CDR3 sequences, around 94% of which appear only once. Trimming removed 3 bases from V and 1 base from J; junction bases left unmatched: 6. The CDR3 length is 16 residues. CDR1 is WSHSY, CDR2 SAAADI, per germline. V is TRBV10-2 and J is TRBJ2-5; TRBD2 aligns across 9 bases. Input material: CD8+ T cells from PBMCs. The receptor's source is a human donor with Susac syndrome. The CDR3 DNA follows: TGCGCCAGCAGTGACCCCGGAGCGGGGGGCCAAGAGACCCAGTACTTC. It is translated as CASSDPGAGGQETQYF.